The rows below give T cell receptor beta chains drawn from one sample of a study of cytomegalovirus exposure and HLA in healthy donors. The table came from immunoSEQ multiplex PCR; TCRdb's copy has only in-frame clones and leaves some out. The sample lists around 150,000 clones; 80% to 85% were seen once. Material: PBMCs. The receptors here all came from a girl aged 2 to 9 in good health and CMV-seropositive. CDR3s include the opening cysteine and the closing phenylalanine or tryptophan. D genes are given only for firm matches. Clone size is not always given. Where it is, it says once, few, many or a class for expanded clones.

NA,TRBV7-2,TRBD1,TRBJ2-3,CASSSPLDRGSDTQYF,TGTGCCAGCAGCTCCCCGTTGGACAGGGGGTCAGATACGCAGTATTTT
NA,TRBV14,TRBD2,TRBJ2-1,CASNGAASGRDEQFF,TGTGCCAGCAACGGGGCGGCTAGCGGGAGGGATGAGCAGTTCTTC
NA,TRBV7-9,NA,TRBJ1-4,CSSSYEQEKLFF,TGTTCCAGCAGCTACGAACAGGAAAAACTGTTTTTT
NA,TRBV25-1,TRBD2,TRBJ2-7,CASSESTSGRVF,TGTGCCAGCAGTGAATCAACTAGCGGGAGGGTGTTC
NA,TRBV28,NA,TRBJ1-3,CASSSPGESSGNTIYF,TGTGCCAGCAGCTCTCCGGGGGAATCCTCTGGAAACACCATATATTTT
few,TRBV6-5,TRBD1,TRBJ2-2,CASSTYRGNTGELFF,TGTGCCAGCAGTACATACAGGGGAAACACCGGGGAGCTGTTTTTT
NA,TRBV4-1,TRBD2,TRBJ2-3,CASSHHLPGLAADTQYF,TGCGCCAGCAGCCATCACCTTCCGGGACTAGCGGCAGATACGCAGTATTTT
once,TRBV19,NA,TRBJ1-5,CASSTQGVSNQPQHF,TGTGCCAGTAGTACGCAGGGTGTTAGCAATCAGCCCCAGCATTTT
NA,TRBV30,TRBD1,TRBJ1-4,CAWSGRDRVLNEKLFF,TGTGCCTGGAGTGGTCGGGACAGGGTACTTAATGAAAAACTGTTTTTT
NA,TRBV4-1,TRBD1,TRBJ1-5,CASSQRARQGVWHF,TGCGCCAGCAGCCAAAGGGCCCGACAGGGAGTATGGCATTTT
NA,TRBV13,TRBD1,TRBJ2-2,CASSWGQGVGELFF,TGTGCCAGCAGCTGGGGACAGGGGGTCGGGGAGCTGTTTTTT
NA,TRBV7-9,NA,TRBJ2-5,CASSTLRTEETQYF,TGTGCCAGCAGCACCCTCCGGACTGAAGAGACCCAGTACTTC
few,TRBV5-6,TRBD2,TRBJ2-7,CASSLGTSGPYEQYF,TGTGCCAGCAGCTTGGGGACTAGCGGGCCCTACGAGCAGTACTTC
once,TRBV5-1,TRBD1,TRBJ2-3,CASSLAGQGVDTQYF,TGCGCCAGCAGCTTAGCGGGACAGGGGGTAGATACGCAGTATTTT
NA,TRBV10-1,TRBD1,TRBJ1-1,CASSESTGAEAFF,TGCGCCAGCAGTGAGTCGACAGGGGCGGAAGCTTTCTTT
NA,TRBV25-1,TRBD2,TRBJ2-5,CASSAILAGNGETQYF,TGTGCCAGCAGTGCTATACTAGCGGGAAACGGAGAGACCCAGTACTTC
NA,TRBV6-6,TRBD1,TRBJ2-2,CASSTDRAIGELFF,TGTGCCAGCAGTACCGACAGGGCGATCGGGGAGCTGTTTTTT
few,TRBV28,TRBD2,TRBJ2-5,CASSLTSGVGETQYF,TGTGCCAGCAGTTTAACTAGCGGTGTCGGGGAGACCCAGTACTTC
NA,TRBV2,NA,TRBJ2-5,CASRREGRETQYF,TGTGCCAGCAGGCGGGAAGGGAGGGAGACCCAGTACTTC
NA,TRBV10-3,NA,TRBJ2-2,CAISESGGEGTGELFF,TGTGCCATCAGTGAGTCCGGGGGAGAAGGAACCGGGGAGCTGTTTTTT
NA,TRBV10-3,NA,TRBJ2-7,CAISGRDSDSYEQYF,TGTGCCATCAGTGGAAGGGACTCCGATTCCTACGAGCAGTACTTC
NA,TRBV10-3,NA,TRBJ2-3,CAIDRSEVRRNTDTQYF,TGTGCCATCGATCGCTCTGAAGTGCGGCGGAACACAGATACGCAGTATTTT
NA,TRBV10-3,NA,TRBJ2-7,CAISGEATYEQYF,TGTGCCATCAGTGGCGAGGCGACCTACGAGCAGTACTTC
NA,TRBV6-1,NA,TRBJ1-4,CASSDRQEKLFF,TGTGCCAGCAGTGACCGACAGGAAAAACTGTTTTTT
NA,TRBV7-9,NA,TRBJ2-3,CASSFGGVRLDTQYF,TGTGCCAGCAGCTTCGGTGGTGTGCGGCTGGATACGCAGTATTTT
once,TRBV30,TRBD2,TRBJ2-1,CAWSWGSGGEQFF,TGTGCCTGGAGTTGGGGGAGCGGGGGTGAGCAGTTCTTC
NA,TRBV7-9,TRBD1,TRBJ1-1,CASSTTGGGNTEAFF,TGTGCCAGCAGCACCACAGGGGGCGGAAACACTGAAGCTTTCTTT
few,TRBV4-1,TRBD2,TRBJ2-2,CASSQDFTSGRRVGELFF,TGCGCCAGCAGCCAAGATTTTACTAGCGGGAGACGAGTCGGGGAGCTGTTTTTT
NA,TRBV29-1,TRBD2,TRBJ2-5,CSVVPPGLASKETQYF,TGCAGCGTTGTACCCCCGGGACTAGCGTCGAAAGAGACCCAGTACTTC
NA,TRBV5-1,TRBD1,TRBJ1-4,CASSSGQGSREKLFF,TGCGCCAGCAGTAGCGGACAGGGATCGCGTGAAAAACTGTTTTTT
NA,TRBV5-4,TRBD1,TRBJ2-3,CASSDRGRRSTDTQYF,TGTGCCAGCAGTGACAGGGGGCGGCGTTCGACAGATACGCAGTATTTT
NA,TRBV7-8,NA,TRBJ1-3,CASSTIPQAIYF,TGTGCCAGCAGCACTATACCACAGGCCATATATTTT
NA,TRBV27,TRBD1,TRBJ1-5,CASSLTGGRGSQPQHF,TGTGCCAGCAGTTTAACAGGGGGCCGAGGCAGTCAGCCCCAGCATTTT
NA,TRBV28,TRBD1,TRBJ2-3,CASSSPTGGDTDTQYF,TGTGCCAGCAGTAGTCCGACAGGGGGCGACACAGATACGCAGTATTTT
NA,TRBV11-1,NA,TRBJ1-3,CASSRSNRVGNTIYF,TGTGCCAGCAGCCGAAGCAACAGGGTTGGAAACACCATATATTTT
NA,TRBV28,NA,TRBJ1-5,CASNGLNQPQHF,TGTGCCAGCAACGGTCTCAATCAGCCCCAGCATTTT
once,TRBV4-2,TRBD2,TRBJ2-7,CASSQDITAGGFYEQYF,TGTGCCAGCAGCCAAGATATAACGGCGGGAGGGTTCTACGAGCAGTACTTC
NA,TRBV28,NA,TRBJ2-1,CASSFMPLYNEQFF,TGTGCCAGCAGTTTTATGCCCCTATACAATGAGCAGTTCTTC
NA,TRBV6-1,NA,TRBJ1-4,CASRRGPVGREKLFF,TGTGCCAGCAGGAGAGGGCCAGTGGGCCGGGAAAAACTGTTTTTT
NA,TRBV7-3,NA,TRBJ2-1,CASSQSGHNRGEQFF,TGTGCCAGCAGCCAAAGCGGGCATAACAGGGGAGAGCAGTTCTTC
NA,TRBV4-2,NA,TRBJ2-1,CASSQDLQRRGGEQFF,TGTGCCAGCAGCCAAGATCTCCAGCGGAGGGGTGGTGAGCAGTTCTTC
NA,TRBV9,NA,TRBJ2-1,CASSVGKRNNEQFF,TGTGCCAGCAGCGTAGGTAAGCGGAACAATGAGCAGTTCTTC
NA,TRBV29-1,NA,TRBJ1-1,CSTSWGGASTEAFF,TGCAGCACCTCATGGGGGGGCGCGAGCACTGAAGCTTTCTTT
NA,TRBV5-1,NA,TRBJ1-2,CASSVTGSNYGYTF,TGCGCCAGCAGCGTAACAGGGAGTAACTATGGCTACACCTTC
once,TRBV6-5,NA,TRBJ1-2,CASSYGRGGGYTF,TGTGCCAGCAGTTACGGGCGGGGTGGAGGCTACACCTTC
NA,TRBV11-1,TRBD1,TRBJ2-7,CASSPIGTADSYEQYF,TGTGCCAGCAGCCCTATCGGGACAGCAGATAGCTACGAGCAGTACTTC
NA,TRBV5-5,TRBD1,TRBJ1-1,CASSLGQGSSFF,TGTGCCAGCAGCCTAGGACAGGGGTCTTCTTTCTTT
NA,TRBV7-9,NA,TRBJ2-5,CASSESGTPQETQYF,TGTGCCAGCAGTGAATCCGGGACACCACAAGAGACCCAGTACTTC
few,TRBV5-6,NA,TRBJ2-2,CASSTLGRANTGELFF,TGTGCCAGCAGCACTTTAGGCAGGGCAAACACCGGGGAGCTGTTTTTT
NA,TRBV14,NA,TRBJ2-1,CASSQGRQGGNEQFF,TGTGCCAGCAGCCAAGGAAGGCAGGGGGGCAATGAGCAGTTCTTC
NA,TRBV28,TRBD1,TRBJ1-5,CASSPDQGTGLLYSNQPQHF,TGTGCCAGCAGTCCGGACCAAGGGACAGGGTTGTTATATAGCAATCAGCCCCAGCATTTT
NA,TRBV5-1,NA,TRBJ2-2,CASRASVNTGELFF,TGCGCCAGCAGAGCTAGCGTTAACACCGGGGAGCTGTTTTTT
NA,TRBV6-6,NA,TRBJ1-5,CASNLREYRENQPQHF,TGTGCCAGCAATCTGCGGGAATATCGGGAGAATCAGCCCCAGCATTTT
NA,TRBV11-2,NA,TRBJ2-5,CASSLTSYQETQYF,TGTGCCAGCAGCCTTACATCGTACCAAGAGACCCAGTACTTC
NA,TRBV27,NA,TRBJ2-5,CATRPYRVSRETQYF,TGTGCCACCAGACCCTACAGGGTCTCGAGAGAGACCCAGTACTTC
few,TRBV27,TRBD2,TRBJ2-7,CASSLAGSGSYEQYF,TGTGCCAGCAGTTTAGCGGGTAGCGGGAGTTACGAGCAGTACTTC
once,TRBV5-4,NA,TRBJ2-5,CASSFRLAGETQYF,TGTGCCAGCAGCTTTCGCCTAGCTGGTGAGACCCAGTACTTC